These T cell receptor beta chains were read from a single sample in a study of Graves' ophthalmopathy and Graves' hyperthyroidism. TCRdb independently ran MiXCR on the multiplex PCR reads; one entry per CDR3 protein. The repertoire has 620,000 or so distinct CDR3 sequences, 22% of them found once; the top ten carry more than 5.5%. The sample consisted of peripheral blood. The origin of the receptors is a woman between 18 and 29 years old with stable Graves' hyperthyroidism. Some clones in this sample may be carry-over from other donors' samples. The CDR3 runs from the conserved cysteine through the conserved F or W. D genes are given only for firm matches. Not every row has a clone size; where given, it reads once, few, many or a size class.

len	j_gene	abundance	v_gene	d_gene	CDR3nt	CDR3aa
14	TRBJ1-1	.	TRBV6-2/TRBV6-3	.	TGTGCCAGCAGTTACCCACAGGCGCTCATTGAAGCTTTCTTT	CASSYPQALIEAFF
12	TRBJ1-1	few	TRBV11-2	.	TGTGCCAGCAGCCCGGCGGGCGATGAAGCTTTCTTT	CASSPAGDEAFF
15	TRBJ2-5	many	TRBV12-3/TRBV12-4	TRBD1	TGTGCCAGCAGTGCCCGGACAGGGGGCCAAGAGACCCAGTACTTC	CASSARTGGQETQYF
13	TRBJ2-2	many	TRBV30	.	TGTGCCTGGACACATCCAGGAACCGGGGAGCTGTTTTTT	CAWTHPGTGELFF
14	TRBJ2-7	many	TRBV20-1	TRBD2	TGCAGTGCTCGGACTAGCGGGAGATCCTACGAGCAGTACTTC	CSARTSGRSYEQYF
16	TRBJ1-6	many	TRBV4-1	.	TGCGCCAGCAGTCCCCTCACCGACAGTCCAAATTCACCCCTCCACTTT	CASSPLTDSPNSPLHF
14	TRBJ2-5	many	TRBV7-3	.	TGTGCCAGCAGCTTAAACCCGGGGCAAGAGACCCAGTACTTC	CASSLNPGQETQYF
15	TRBJ2-7	many	TRBV20-1	TRBD1	TGCAGTGCTCCAAATCCGGGACAGGGTGTACTGGAGCAGTACTTC	CSAPNPGQGVLEQYF
12	TRBJ2-7	many	TRBV12-5	.	TGTGCTAGTGGTTTGGTCAGCTGGGAGCAGTACTTC	CASGLVSWEQYF
15	TRBJ1-5	.	TRBV30	TRBD1	TGTGCCTGGAGTCCGGACAGGGTTGGCAATCAGCCCCAGCATTTT	CAWSPDRVGNQPQHF
14	TRBJ2-7	.	TRBV12-3/TRBV12-4	TRBD2	TGTGCCAGCAGTCTGACTAGCGGGACCTACGAGCGGTACTTC	CASSLTSGTYERYF
15	TRBJ1-2	.	TRBV28	.	TGTGCCAGCAGTTTAGATACAGGTGGACGATACGGCTACACCTTC	CASSLDTGGRYGYTF
14	TRBJ1-1	.	TRBV7-9	.	TGTGCCAGCAGCTCACTAGGGGCGGGTACTGAAGCTTTCTTT	CASSSLGAGTEAFF
17	TRBJ2-7	.	TRBV4-2	.	TGTGCCAGCAGCCAAGAAGGGGGGAGCGGCCTGGGGAGCGAGCAGTACTTC	CASSQEGGSGLGSEQYF
16	TRBJ2-7	many	TRBV6-1	TRBD2	TGTGCCAGCAGCCGTACTACTAGCGGCGATTCCTACGAGCAGTACTTC	CASSRTTSGDSYEQYF
14	TRBJ2-7	.	TRBV6-5	.	TGTGCCAGCAGTTTCATAATCTCAGCCTACGAGCAGTACTTC	CASSFIISAYEQYF
14	TRBJ1-3	many	TRBV10-3	TRBD1	TGTGCCGTGAATTCGGGACAGGGGCCAAACACCATATATTTT	CAVNSGQGPNTIYF
13	TRBJ1-2	few	TRBV20-1	TRBD1	TGCAGTGCTCATACAGGGGGCCTCTATGGCTACACCTTC	CSAHTGGLYGYTF
13	TRBJ2-7	.	TRBV27	.	TGTGCCAGCAGCCGTTTTCAGGGCTACGAGCAGTACTTC	CASSRFQGYEQYF
16	TRBJ2-5	.	TRBV29-1	.	TGCAGCGTTGTTGGCAGGGGATCACGGAACCCAGAGACCCAGTACTTC	CSVVGRGSRNPETQYF
16	TRBJ1-3	once	TRBV6-1	.	TGTGCCAGCACCAGGGTGAGACAGAGCTCTGGAAACACCATATATTTT	CASTRVRQSSGNTIYF
16	TRBJ1-2	.	TRBV10-3	.	TGTGCCACCCGCCAAGGGGTGGGGCAAGCTAACTATGGCTACACCTTC	CATRQGVGQANYGYTF
14	TRBJ1-6	.	TRBV6-5	.	TGTGCCAGCAGTTTTGAGGGATATAATTCACCCCTCCACTTT	CASSFEGYNSPLHF
17	TRBJ2-7	few	TRBV25-1	TRBD1	TGTGCCAGCAGTGAACCTGTGGCGGCAGGGGGAGACTACGAGCAGTACTTC	CASSEPVAAGGDYEQYF
13	TRBJ2-2	many	TRBV12-3/TRBV12-4	.	TGTGCCAGCAGTTTACGGATCACCGGGGAGCTGTTTTTT	CASSLRITGELFF
16	TRBJ1-6	many	TRBV9	.	TGTGCCAGCAGCGTAGCACCACTCTCCTATAATTCACCCCTCCACTTT	CASSVAPLSYNSPLHF
17	TRBJ1-1	.	TRBV12-3/TRBV12-4	.	TGTGCCAGCAGTCCCACGCTGTACAGGGAGGATGACACTGAAGCTTTCTTT	CASSPTLYREDDTEAFF
15	TRBJ1-1	many	TRBV5-8	TRBD1	TGTGCCAGCAGCTTGCAGGGGGCTCAGAACACTGAAGCTTTCTTT	CASSLQGAQNTEAFF
16	TRBJ2-4	.	TRBV30	.	TGTGCCTGGAGTGATAACCAAATACTAGCCAAAAACATTCAGTACTTC	CAWSDNQILAKNIQYF
15	TRBJ1-2	many	TRBV12-3/TRBV12-4	TRBD1	TGTGCCAGCAGTGCTACCGGGACAGAGGACTATGGCTACACCTTC	CASSATGTEDYGYTF
15	TRBJ2-5	many	TRBV20-1	.	TGCAGTGCTAGCGGGAGTGGGCCCCGTCAAGAGACCCAGTACTTC	CSASGSGPRQETQYF
16	TRBJ2-6	many	TRBV5-1	.	TGCGCCAGCAGCTTCAGGGCGGGCTCTGGGGCCAACGTCCTGACTTTC	CASSFRAGSGANVLTF
16	TRBJ2-7	many	TRBV20-1	.	TGCAGTGCAACAGAGGACCGGGACTCCCCGGGGTACGAGCAGTACTTC	CSATEDRDSPGYEQYF
13	TRBJ2-5	many	TRBV6-1	TRBD1	TGTGCCTCCAGGGGGAGAGAGAGAGAGACCCAGTACTTC	CASRGRERETQYF
14	TRBJ1-2	many	TRBV5-1	.	TGCGCCAGCAGCGTGGAGGCAGGAGACTATGGCTACACCTTC	CASSVEAGDYGYTF
16	TRBJ1-5	.	TRBV19	.	TGTGCCAGTAGTATATCTGCTACAGAAAGCAATCAGCCCCAGCATTTT	CASSISATESNQPQHF